Shown below are 8 T cell receptor beta chains from a single sample sequenced in a study of spatial heterogeneity in lung cancer. MiXCR, applied by TCRdb to the 5' RACE reads, yields one record per CDR3 protein. Among over 50,000 distinct CDR3 sequences listed, under 7.5% were seen once. Time point noted: sample taken at primary tumor resection. The source was PBMCs, collected at surgery. These receptors were collected from a female donor with early-stage non-small cell lung cancer.

At least ten counts were recorded for this clonotype. The rearrangement joins TRBV29-1 to TRBJ2-7, with D possibly matching TRBD1 (6 bases). This CDR3 is built from 14 residues. Between the trimmed V and J ends, which lost 7 bases and 2 bases, there was a span of 18 bases. The V gene's germline CDR1 is SQVTM and CDR2 ANQGSEA. The CDR3 sequence is CSDTTPQGTYEQYF. Here the CDR3 DNA reads TGCAGCGACACTACCCCACAGGGAACCTACGAGCAGTACTTC.

The chain recombines TRBV4-2 with TRBJ2-1; perhaps TRBD2 as D (7 bases). The V gene's germline CDR1 is LGHNA and CDR2 YNFKEQ. This CDR3 contains 15 residues. V lost 1 base and J lost 4, with 11 bases in between. As DNA, the CDR3 is TGTGCCAGCAGCCAAGGGGAGGGGGAATACAATGAGCAGTTCTTC. Its protein product is CASSQGEGEYNEQFF.

At least ten counts were recorded for this clonotype. The rearrangement joins TRBV6-4 to TRBJ1-2; D unresolved. The CDR3 loop spans 14 amino acids. CDR1 is MRHNA and CDR2 is SNTAGT in the germline V gene. Trimming took off 3 bases at V and 4 bases at J, with 12 bases between the two ends. CDR3 sequence: CASSDRGGSYGYTF. CDR3 coding DNA: TGTGCCAGCAGTGATCGTGGAGGTTCCTATGGCTACACCTTC.

This clonotype was counted only a few times. The chain couples TRBV11-2 to TRBJ1-2, with 7 bases identical to TRBD1. V gave up 6 bases and J gave up 8 bases; unmatched junction bases: 15. The CDR3 covers 15 residues. Germline CDR1 and CDR2: SGHAT and FQNNGV. The CDR3 reads CASSSSEGAVGGYTF. CDR3 bases: TGTGCCAGCAGTTCCTCGGAGGGGGCGGTGGGAGGCTACACCTTC.

In its sample, this clonotype was seen many times. The chain employs TRBV6-5 and TRBJ2-3; D may be TRBD1 (5 bases). The length of the CDR3 is 16 residues. Trimming took 5 bases from V and 1 from J, leaving 16 bases between them. Germline values: CDR1 MNHEY, CDR2 SVGAGI. CDR3 nucleotide sequence: TGTGCCAGCAGTAGCAGGGCAGCCCAGGGCACAGATACGCAGTATTTT. Translated: CASSSRAAQGTDTQYF.

This clonotype was seen a handful of times. The rearrangement joins TRBV6-4 to TRBJ1-2, with a possible D match to TRBD1 (5 bases). Trimming left V 0 bases short and J 7 bases short, with 9 bases between. The germline V gene has CDR1 MRHNA and CDR2 SNTAGT. The CDR3 covers 13 residues. CDR3 bases: TGTGCCAGCAGTGACTCGAAAGGGGCTGGCTACACCTTC. Encoded protein: CASSDSKGAGYTF.

This clonotype occurred a few times. This chain links TRBV11-2 with TRBJ1-5, with D uncertain. This CDR3 spans 14 amino acids. From germline, CDR1 is SGHAT and CDR2 FQNNGV. V was pared by 5 bases and J by 6 bases, with 14 bases between. The chain's CDR3 is CASSQEGWSQPQHF. The DNA of the CDR3 is TGTGCCAGCAGCCAAGAGGGTTGGAGTCAGCCCCAGCATTTT.

This clonotype was observed at least ten times. The CDR3 reads CASSSMYEQYV. CDR3 in DNA: TGTGCCAGCAGCTCGATGTACGAGCAGTACGTC. The chain combines TRBV7-2 with TRBJ2-7; no definite D call. The CDR3 spans 11 residues. V lost 4 bases and J 4 bases, leaving 5 bases between the germline ends. The germline CDR1 and CDR2 sequences are SGHTA and FQGNSA.